This T cell receptor beta chain was retrieved from a study of CD8 T cells in Susac syndrome. Healthy donors matched for age and sex were used as controls. In contrast to the negatively isolated CD8+ and CD4+ T cells, TEMRA cells were FACS-enriched. The CDR3 totals 13 residues. In germline, CDR1 is GTSNPN, CDR2 SVGIG (reference sequence). The germline V and J ends were trimmed by 0 bases and 2 bases, with 6 bases remaining between them. The RNA input was roughly 0.45 to 1 ug, and it was reverse transcribed with random hexamers. Amplification of TCR beta CDR3 spanned 54 Vbeta and 13 Jbeta via immunoSEQ multiplex PCR. TCRdb fed the immunoSEQ multiplex PCR reads into MiXCR, producing one record per CDR3 protein. The sample shows 130,000 to 150,000 distinct CDR3 sequences, 94% of them seen only once.

This receptor was identified in a human donor in good health. Specimen: CD8+ T cells from PBMCs. V gene TRBV30 combines with J gene TRBJ2-3; D call uncertain. CDR3 bases: TGTGCCTGGAGTGTAGCCCACACAGATACGCAGTATTTT. Its protein product is CAWSVAHTDTQYF.